The 20 T cell receptor beta chains presented below share a single source sample, sequenced in a study of beta chain features in type 1 diabetes. Study-level findings and limits: In every one of the four CD4+ subsets, TCRB CDR3s were moderately but significantly shorter in Type 1 diabetes patients.

Expressed TCRB transcripts were sequenced, since all the RNA that had been isolated was reverse transcribed. Assay used: immunoSEQ multiplex PCR; TCRdb lists only in-frame clones, some missing. The data contain around 650,000 clones, roughly 12% of them seen just once; the ten biggest clones take up more than 0.09%. Their cognate antigens are unknown. Source material: naive CD4+ T cells from blood. The origin of the receptors is a man between 25 and 39 years old with type 1 diabetes.

Only a few counts were recorded for this clone. The chain is built from TRBV11-2 and TRBJ2-5; 7 bases fit TRBD1. Germline loops: CDR1 SGHAT, CDR2 FQNNGV. The CDR3 loop spans 15 amino acids. V lost 5 bases to trimming and J lost 3 bases; unmatched junction nucleotides: 9. CDR3 protein: CASSHRQGREETQYF. DNA for the CDR3: TGTGCCAGCAGCCACCGACAGGGACGGGAAGAGACCCAGTACTTC.

As for this clone: This sample includes further DNA sequences coding for the same CDR3. This sequence joins TRBV9 and TRBJ2-2; unclear D gene. Germline V lookup: CDR1 SGDLS, CDR2 YYNGEE. V lost 0 bases and J lost 0, with 6 bases in between. The CDR3 has 15 residues. DNA for the CDR3: TGTGCCAGCAGCGTAGTAGGAGCGAACACCGGGGAGCTGTTTTTT. It encodes CASSVVGANTGELFF.

This chain links TRBV28 with TRBJ1-2; 7 bases map to TRBD1. V gave up 2 bases and J gave up 2 bases; unmatched junction bases: 5. This CDR3 has 15 amino acids. Germline CDR1 and CDR2: MDHEN and SYDVKM. In nucleotides, the CDR3 is TGTGCCAGCAGTTTAGGAGGACAGGACAACTATGGCTACACCTTC. The encoded protein is CASSLGGQDNYGYTF.

This clone was seen a few times. The chain recombines TRBV4-3 with TRBJ1-2; D might be TRBD1 (6 bases). Germline V CDR1 and CDR2: LGHNA, YSLEER. The V gene lost 0 bases and the J gene lost 2 bases, with 10 bases spanning the gap. The CDR3 contains 15 residues. CDR3 in amino acids: CASSQDDRINYGYTF. Written as DNA, the CDR3 is TGCGCCAGCAGCCAAGATGACAGGATCAACTATGGCTACACCTTC.

The chain employs TRBV5-1 and TRBJ2-1; D could derive from TRBD1 or TRBD2 (6 bases each). The germline V and J ends were trimmed by 4 bases and 6 bases, with 23 bases remaining between them. The CDR3 has 17 residues. Germline V gene data show CDR1 as SGHRS and CDR2 as YFSETQ. CDR3 coding DNA: TGCGCCAGCAGCCCGGGGGCAGGGGCTGAAACAGGCAATGAGCAGTTCTTC. This sequence encodes CASSPGAGAETGNEQFF. The whole variable domain, filled in from reference TRBV5-1 and TRBJ2-1, reads KAGVTQTPRYLIKTRGQQVTLSCSPISGHRSVSWYQQTPGQGLQFLFEYFSETQRNKGNFPGRFSGRQFSNSRSEMNVSTLELGDSALYLCASSPGAGAETGNEQFFGPGTRLTVL.

The chain uses TRBV7-3 and TRBJ1-2; no clear D gene. V was trimmed by 5 bases and J by 0 bases, leaving 10 bases between them. The CDR3 covers 14 residues. Germline CDR1 SGHTA, CDR2 FQGTGA. CDR3 amino acids: CASSPGQTNYGYTF. As DNA, the CDR3 is TGTGCCAGCAGCCCCGGCCAGACTAACTATGGCTACACCTTC.

In this sample, this clone turned up a few times. The chain joins TRBV29-1 to TRBJ1-2, with 9 bases identical to TRBD1. CDR1 and CDR2 (germline): SQVTM, ANQGSEA. CDR3 size: 13 residues. The junction had 7 bases not matched to a gene; V was cut back by 7 bases and J by 4 bases. The CDR3 is CSAPTTGGYGYTF. The CDR3 nucleotides read TGCAGCGCCCCGACGACAGGGGGCTATGGCTACACCTTC. Filled out from reference TRBV29-1 and TRBJ1-2, the complete variable domain reads SAVISQKPSRDICQRGTSLTIQCQVDSQVTMMFWYRQQPGQSLTLIATANQGSEATYESGFVIDKFPISRPNLTFSTLTVSNMSPEDSSIYLCSAPTTGGYGYTFGSGTRLTVV.

This clone has just a few counts. The V gene is TRBV11-2, the J gene TRBJ2-1; D is ambiguous. Germline V lookup: CDR1 SGHAT, CDR2 FQNNGV. The V end was cut by 1 base, the J end by 12 bases, with 13 bases between. CDR3 length: 13 amino acids. In DNA, the CDR3 is TGTGCCAGCAGCTTAGGGGCCTTTCCCGTGCAGTTCTTC. It yields the protein CASSLGAFPVQFF. Looking up the rest from reference TRBV11-2 and TRBJ2-1 gives the full variable domain: EAGVAQSPRYKIIEKRQSVAFWCNPISGHATLYWYQQILGQGPKLLIQFQNNGVVDDSQLPKDRFSAERLKGVDSTLKIQPAKLEDSAVYLCASSLGAFPVQFFGPGTRLTVL.

The rearrangement links TRBV11-2 to TRBJ2-5, with a tentative D call TRBD1 (6 bases). Trimming removed 5 bases from V and 2 bases from J, with 12 bases in between. The germline V gene encodes CDR1 SGHAT and CDR2 FQNNGV. The CDR3 runs 14 residues. CDR3 loop: CASSAGTSQETQYF. CDR3 DNA sequence: TGTGCCAGCAGCGCCGGGACATCGCAAGAGACCCAGTACTTC.

The V and J genes are TRBV2 and TRBJ2-1; 9 positions agree with TRBD1. This CDR3 contains 15 residues. Germline CDR1 is SNHLY and CDR2 is FYNNEI. After removal of 6 bases from V and 1 base from J, the junction contained 4 bases not matched to a gene. The CDR3 nucleotides are TGTGCCAGCAGCGACAGGGGGAAATCCTACAATGAGCAGTTCTTC. Residues: CASSDRGKSYNEQFF.

The rearrangement joins TRBV7-9 to TRBJ1-1, with a tentative D call TRBD1 (6 bases). This CDR3 comprises 16 residues. In germline, CDR1 is SEHNR, CDR2 FQNEAQ (reference sequence). Trimming stripped 5 bases from V and 1 base from J, with 17 bases between. DNA of the CDR3: TGTGCCAGCAGCCAAGAAGGCAAGGGGGAGAACACTGAAGCTTTCTTT. Translating it yields CASSQEGKGENTEAFF.

The V and J genes are TRBV7-2 and TRBJ2-5, with a tentative D call TRBD2 (5 bases). Germline V lookup: CDR1 SGHTA, CDR2 FQGNSA. This CDR3 spans 12 amino acids. Trimming stripped 5 bases from V and 5 bases from J, with 9 bases between. The CDR3 loop reads CASSHPGETQYF. DNA for the CDR3: TGTGCCAGCAGCCATCCGGGGGAGACCCAGTACTTC.

The CDR3 spells CASGFLGAFAPKNTEAFF. CDR3 bases: TGTGCTAGTGGTTTTCTCGGAGCGTTCGCTCCTAAGAACACTGAAGCTTTCTTT. The rearrangement uses TRBV12-5 and TRBJ1-1; D is ambiguous. The V end was cut by 3 bases, the J end by 1 base, with 21 bases between. Germline CDR1 LGHNT, CDR2 FRNRAP. This CDR3 spans 18 amino acids.

This clone was seen only a few times. This chain joins TRBV4-3 and TRBJ2-1; 8 bases line up with TRBD2. CDR3 length: 18 amino acids. Trimming cost V 0 bases and J 3 bases; bases outside gene matches: 10. The germline V gene encodes CDR1 LGHNA and CDR2 YSLEER. CDR3 sequence (DNA): TGCGCCAGCAGCCAAGAAGTAAGGGCTAGCGGGTACTACAATGAGCAGTTCTTC. This sequence encodes CASSQEVRASGYYNEQFF.

This chain connects TRBV4-2 to TRBJ2-2; D tentatively reads TRBD1 or TRBD2 (5 bases each). Trimming left V 4 bases short and J 3 bases short, with 21 bases between. CDR3 length: 18 amino acids. Germline CDR1 LGHNA, CDR2 YNFKEQ. CDR3 sequence (DNA): TGTGCCAGCAGCCCCTTCTCGGGACGGCTGCGAGACACCGGGGAGCTGTTTTTT. It specifies CASSPFSGRLRDTGELFF.

A word on this clone: Within the sample, other DNA sequences also encode this same CDR3. V usage is TRBV20-1 and J usage is TRBJ2-7; unclear D gene. Germline V gives CDR1 DFQATT, CDR2 SNEGSKA (reference sequence). There are 11 residues in the CDR3. The V gene lost 3 bases and the J gene lost 6 bases, with 9 bases spanning the gap. The CDR3 spells CSASPLGEQYF. The CDR3 bases are TGCAGTGCTAGTCCCTTGGGCGAGCAGTACTTC.

This clone was picked up a small number of times. The V call is TRBV5-5, the J call TRBJ2-7; TRBD1 might be the D (5 bases). CDR3 length equals 15 residues. V gave up 0 bases and J gave up 3 bases, with 13 bases separating them. Germline CDR1 is SGHKS and CDR2 is YYEKEE (reference sequence). The CDR3: CASSLAAGNVYEQYF. For the CDR3, the DNA is TGTGCCAGCAGCTTGGCGGCAGGGAACGTCTACGAGCAGTACTTC. Drawing the rest from reference TRBV5-5 and TRBJ2-7, the complete variable domain is DAGVTQSPTHLIKTRGQQVTLRCSPISGHKSVSWYQQVLGQGPQFIFQYYEKEERGRGNFPDRFSARQFPNYSSELNVNALLLGDSALYLCASSLAAGNVYEQYFGPGTRLTVT.

The sample holds a few counts of this clone. The V gene is TRBV7-2, the J gene TRBJ1-2; D is uncertain. Trimming cost V 5 bases and J 1 base, with 2 bases left between them. CDR1 is SGHTA and CDR2 is FQGNSA in the germline V gene. There are 11 residues in the CDR3. CDR3 sequence: CASSVNYGYTF. The CDR3 region has the DNA TGTGCCAGCAGCGTTAACTATGGCTACACCTTC.

The chain joins TRBV30 to TRBJ1-5; D might be TRBD1 (6 bases). Germline CDR1 GTSNPN, CDR2 SVGIG (reference sequence). V was trimmed by 3 bases and J by 6 bases, leaving 18 bases between them. The CDR3 has 15 residues. CDR3 protein: CAWSPKQGSSQPQHF. The CDR3 coding sequence is TGTGCCTGGAGCCCTAAACAGGGTTCGTCTCAGCCCCAGCATTTT.

This clone has just a few counts. The J gene is TRBJ1-5, the V gene TRBV25-1; a weak D match, TRBD1 (5 bases). Trimming pared 1 base from V and 7 bases from J, leaving 14 bases between. Germline CDR1 reads MGHDK; CDR2 reads SYGVNS. The length of the CDR3 is 15 residues. CDR3: CASSESGRVEQPQHF. The CDR3 coding sequence is TGTGCCAGCAGTGAATCCGGCAGGGTTGAGCAGCCCCAGCATTTT.